Below are 25 T cell receptor beta chains sequenced from a single sample in a study of cytomegalovirus exposure and HLA in healthy donors. PCR involved 60 Vbeta and 13 Jbeta primers. The method was immunoSEQ multiplex PCR; TCRdb's version includes in-frame clones alone and lacks a portion of them. This sample's clone table lists some 200,000 clones. The material sequenced was PBMCs. These receptors were collected from a boy under 18 in good health and CMV-seronegative.

The chain carries TRBV6-5 and TRBJ1-2; 11 nucleotides match TRBD1. Germline V gives CDR1 MNHEY, CDR2 SVGAGI. V gave up 4 bases and J gave up 8 bases; unmatched junction bases: 9. This CDR3 spans 15 amino acids. The CDR3 DNA sequence: TGTGCCAGCAGTTCCTCGGGACAGGGGGGAAAGGGCTACACCTTC. Protein sequence: CASSSSGQGGKGYTF.

The V gene is TRBV9, the J gene TRBJ1-2, with 7 bases matching TRBD1. Germline V gene sequence: CDR1 SGDLS, CDR2 YYNGEE. V lost 0 bases and J lost 1; bases outside the gene matches: 6. The CDR3 has 16 amino acids. CDR3 nucleotides: TGTGCCAGCAGCGTAGATAACAGGGGTTTTAACTATGGCTACACCTTC. It is translated as CASSVDNRGFNYGYTF.

This sequence joins TRBV5-4 and TRBJ2-5; D is perhaps TRBD2 (6 bases). Germline loops: CDR1 SGHNT, CDR2 YYREEE (reference sequence). V lost 4 bases and J 0 bases, leaving 7 bases between the germline ends. This CDR3 has 13 residues. DNA for the CDR3: TGTGCCAGCAGCCCGGGGGACCAAGAGACCCAGTACTTC. Encoded protein: CASSPGDQETQYF.

J is TRBJ2-7 and V is TRBV30, with 7 bases lining up with TRBD1. Germline CDR1 reads GTSNPN; CDR2 reads SVGIG (reference sequence). J gave up 0 bases and V 5 bases, and 10 bases lay outside the gene matches. The CDR3 runs to 15 residues. In DNA, the CDR3 is TGTGCCTGGGGCCGGGACAGCCGTAGCTCCTACGAGCAGTACTTC. Encoded protein: CAWGRDSRSSYEQYF.

The chain joins TRBV19 to TRBJ1-5; weak D call: TRBD1 (5 bases). Per germline, CDR1 LNHDA and CDR2 SQIVND (reference sequence). V was shortened by 3 bases and J by 4 bases, with 13 bases between the two germline ends. This CDR3 contains 15 residues. The CDR3 nucleotides read TGTGCCAGTAGTATCCCCAGGGTAGGAAATCAGCCCCAGCATTTT. Its translation is CASSIPRVGNQPQHF.

The rearrangement links TRBV6-5 to TRBJ1-2; 8 bases agree with TRBD1. Unmatched junction bases numbered 9, after V lost 4 bases and J lost 11 bases. CDR1 is MNHEY and CDR2 is SVGAGI in the germline V gene. This CDR3 is 13 amino acids long. CDR3 nucleotides: TGTGCCAGCAGTTTAATCGGACAGGGTGGATACACCTTC. As protein: CASSLIGQGGYTF.

The V call is TRBV5-6, the J call TRBJ2-7; 9 bases line up with TRBD1. The J segment lost 1 base and the V segment lost 3 bases, leaving 5 bases of the junction unmatched. The CDR3 runs to 15 residues. Germline CDR1 and CDR2: SGHDT and YYEEEE. The DNA of the CDR3 is TGTGCCAGCAGCTCGGGACAGGGAGGGTCCTACGAGCAGTACTTC. This encodes CASSSGQGGSYEQYF.

The chain combines TRBV5-6 with TRBJ1-5; no definite D call. Germline V gene sequence: CDR1 SGHDT, CDR2 YYEEEE. Trimming removed 2 bases at V and 6 bases at J, with 12 bases between. This CDR3 is 14 amino acids long. CDR3 region: CASSFGVYGQPQHF. The CDR3 DNA sequence: TGTGCCAGCAGCTTCGGGGTGTATGGTCAGCCCCAGCATTTT.

The chain carries TRBV4-1 and TRBJ2-3; the match to TRBD2 covers 12 bases. This CDR3 spans 16 amino acids. From germline, CDR1 is MGHRA and CDR2 YSYEKL. Trimming at V came to 2 bases and at J to 7 bases, leaving 7 bases not matched to a gene. The DNA of the CDR3 is TGCGCCAGCAGCCAATGGACTAGCGGGGCTAAAAATACGCAGTATTTT. It specifies CASSQWTSGAKNTQYF.

Concerning this clone: The sample contains more than one DNA sequence encoding this CDR3. V usage is TRBV11-2 and J usage is TRBJ1-1, with D unresolved. Trimming cost V 1 base and J 1 base, with 4 bases left between them. Germline V CDR1 and CDR2: SGHAT, FQNNGV. This CDR3 is built from 13 residues. CDR3 in DNA: TGTGCCAGCAGCTTAGTTAGGAACACTGAAGCTTTCTTT. This translates into CASSLVRNTEAFF.

The V gene is TRBV29-1, the J gene TRBJ2-1; 7 bases are shared with TRBD1. The CDR3 is made up of 12 amino acids. The germline V gene encodes CDR1 SQVTM and CDR2 ANQGSEA. The ends lost 5 bases at V and 10 bases at J; junction bases unmatched: 8. CDR3 sequence: CSVFPGQSEQFF. For the CDR3, the DNA is TGCAGCGTTTTTCCGGGACAGTCGGAGCAGTTCTTC.

The chain carries TRBV6-1 and TRBJ1-4; D remains ambiguous. This CDR3 has 13 residues. V lost 6 bases and J 7 bases, leaving 12 bases between the germline ends. Germline CDR1 and CDR2: MNHNS and SASEGT. This CDR3 is CASRDETPEKLFF. The CDR3 nucleotides are TGTGCCAGCAGGGATGAGACACCTGAAAAACTGTTTTTT.

This sequence joins TRBV6-8 and TRBJ2-5; TRBD2 is a possible D gene (6 bases). V lost 2 bases and J 4 bases, leaving 29 bases between the germline ends. CDR1 and CDR2 (germline): MNHGY, SAAAGT. The CDR3 consists of 20 residues. DNA for the CDR3: TGTGCCAGCAGTTACCCGGTTCGGGCGAAGGTTGCAGGGAGGAGAGAGACCCAGTACTTC. Its translation: CASSYPVRAKVAGRRETQYF.

The chain is built from TRBV30 and TRBJ2-3; TRBD2 matches 14 bases. The junction had 8 bases not matched to a gene; V was cut back by 3 bases and J by 3 bases. The CDR3 loop spans 17 amino acids. Germline-derived CDR1 and CDR2 are GTSNPN and SVGIG (reference sequence). The CDR3 DNA follows: TGTGCCTGGAGCCTCCGGAGACTAGCGGGGGGGACAGATACGCAGTATTTT. Its protein is CAWSLRRLAGGTDTQYF.

The V call is TRBV5-1, the J call TRBJ1-6, with 10 bases aligning to TRBD1. The CDR3 sequence is 15 residues long. Germline lookup yields CDR1 SGHRS and CDR2 YFSETQ. Losses at the gene ends were 7 bases for V and 6 bases for J; bases not matched to a gene: 7. CDR3 residues: CASSPGQGSNSPLHF. The CDR3 coding sequence is TGCGCCAGCTCCCCGGGACAGGGGAGTAATTCACCCCTCCACTTT.

The chain carries TRBV30 and TRBJ2-6, with D unresolved. The CDR3 has 16 residues. V was cut by 3 bases and J by 0 bases, with 12 bases left in between. Germline CDR1 GTSNPN, CDR2 SVGIG (reference sequence). The DNA for the CDR3 is TGTGCCTGGAGCTCCCCCGGGTACTCTGGGGCCAACGTCCTGACTTTC. Translating it yields CAWSSPGYSGANVLTF.

The V gene is TRBV28, the J gene TRBJ2-7; 7 bases align to TRBD1. V dropped 5 bases and J dropped 0; count of bases not matched to a gene: 10. Germline lookup yields CDR1 MDHEN and CDR2 SYDVKM. The CDR3 covers 16 residues. The DNA for the CDR3 is TGTGCCAGCAGTCCCTCCGGGACAGAGTACTCCTACGAGCAGTACTTC. Translated, it gives CASSPSGTEYSYEQYF.

The CDR3 reads CASSLTGLLAGELFF. For the CDR3, the DNA is TGTGCCAGCAGTCTAACAGGGTTACTGGCCGGGGAGCTGTTTTTT. This rearrangement joins TRBV27 to TRBJ2-2, with D possibly TRBD1 on 6 matching bases. The CDR3 loop spans 15 amino acids. The V gene lost 5 bases and the J gene lost 6 bases, with 16 bases spanning the gap. CDR1 and CDR2 (germline): MNHEY, SMNVEV (reference sequence).

The genes are TRBV29-1 and TRBJ2-7, with 10 bases fitting TRBD1. The CDR3 runs to 14 residues. With 1 base clipped from V and 2 bases from J, the junction kept 2 bases outside the gene matches. CDR1 and CDR2 from the germline V gene are SQVTM and ANQGSEA. This chain's CDR3 is CSVEGQGAPYEQYF. CDR3 DNA: TGCAGCGTTGAAGGACAGGGGGCCCCCTACGAGCAGTACTTC.

The chain is built from TRBV7-9 and TRBJ1-2; no clear D. There are 13 residues in the CDR3. Germline V CDR1 and CDR2: SEHNR, FQNEAQ (reference sequence). The V and J ends lost 6 bases and 4 bases respectively, with 12 bases between them. Here the CDR3 DNA reads TGTGCCAGCAGTCCGACACCCTTCTATGGCTACACCTTC. This sequence encodes CASSPTPFYGYTF.

Comments on this clone: The sample has other DNA sequences that encode this CDR3 too. This CDR3 is CASSLGQGYNEQFF. The DNA of the CDR3 is TGCGCCAGCAGCTTGGGACAGGGCTACAATGAGCAGTTCTTC. The chain recombines TRBV5-1 with TRBJ2-1; 7 nucleotides align to TRBD1. With V trimmed by 0 bases and J by 3 bases, 0 bases remained unmatched. The germline gives CDR1 SGHRS, CDR2 YFSETQ. This CDR3 is built from 14 residues.

The V call is TRBV19, the J call TRBJ1-1, with 7 bases aligning to TRBD1. The CDR3 spans 16 residues. V shed 7 bases and J 4 bases; nucleotides not matched to a gene: 15. Germline assignment: CDR1 LNHDA and CDR2 SQIVND (reference sequence). CDR3: CASNLGQERLGTEAFF. Written as DNA, the CDR3 is TGTGCCAGTAACCTAGGACAGGAGCGGCTTGGCACTGAAGCTTTCTTT.

The chain uses TRBV2 and TRBJ1-5; the match to TRBD1 covers 7 bases. The CDR3 runs 14 residues. The J segment lost 1 base and the V segment lost 3 bases, leaving 0 bases of the junction unmatched. CDR1 SNHLY and CDR2 FYNNEI come from the germline V gene. The CDR3, as DNA: TGTGCCAGCAGTGACAGGGGGAGCAATCAGCCCCAGCATTTT. It translates to CASSDRGSNQPQHF.

The rearrangement links TRBV7-9 to TRBJ2-2; TRBD1 matches at 7 bases. The CDR3 extends over 14 amino acids. V shed 4 bases and J 4 bases; nucleotides not matched to a gene: 3. In germline, CDR1 is SEHNR, CDR2 FQNEAQ (reference sequence). Here the CDR3 reads CASSSYRGTGELFF. CDR3 sequence (DNA): TGTGCCAGCAGCTCGTACAGGGGCACCGGGGAGCTGTTTTTT.

The chain carries TRBV9 and TRBJ2-1, with 9 nucleotides matching TRBD2. The J segment lost 6 bases and the V segment lost 2 bases, leaving 6 bases of the junction unmatched. The germline gives CDR1 SGDLS, CDR2 YYNGEE. This CDR3 has 15 residues. The CDR3, as DNA: TGTGCCAGCAGCGTTCGGCTAGCGGGGTTCAATGAGCAGTTCTTC. Amino acids: CASSVRLAGFNEQFF.